This entry lists 25 T cell receptor beta chains sequenced from one sample in a study of CD8+CD57+ T cells in acquired aplastic anemia. The template for TCR beta VDJ and CDR3 sequence profiling was genomic DNA. One entry per CDR3 protein results from TCRdb running MiXCR on the reads. Of 200,000 or so distinct CDR3 sequences listed, 50% to 75% are singletons. Sequencing used sorted CD4+, CD8+, or CD8+CD57+ T cells (not recorded which) from PBMCs. These receptor sequences come from a human donor with severe aplastic anemia or a healthy control (not recorded which).

The chain employs TRBV7-6 and TRBJ2-7; 12 bases are a match to TRBD2. CDR1 and CDR2 (germline): SGHVS, FNYEAQ. The CDR3 extends over 15 amino acids. V lost 4 bases and J lost 5; bases outside the gene matches: 6. CDR3: CASSWGTSGLDEQYF. The CDR3 nucleotides are TGTGCCAGCAGCTGGGGGACTAGCGGGCTCGACGAGCAGTACTTC.

This clonotype was seen a few times. This chain joins TRBV7-9 and TRBJ1-2; D possibly corresponds to TRBD1 (5 bases). This CDR3 has 14 residues. The germline V and J ends were trimmed by 0 bases and 4 bases, with 9 bases remaining between them. Germline V gives CDR1 SEHNR, CDR2 FQNEAQ (reference sequence). CDR3 residues: CASSLAEGTYGYTF. The CDR3 DNA sequence: TGTGCCAGCAGCTTAGCTGAAGGGACCTATGGCTACACCTTC. The full variable domain, in which reference TRBV7-9 and TRBJ1-2 provide the parts outside the CDR3, is DTGVSQNPRHKITKRGQNVTFRCDPISEHNRLYWYRQTLGQGPEFLTYFQNEAQLEKSRLLSDRFSAERPKGSFSTLEIQRTEQGDSAMYLCASSLAEGTYGYTFGSGTRLTVV.

This chain connects TRBV10-1 to TRBJ2-5; 8 positions agree with TRBD2. Germline V gene data show CDR1 as WNHNN and CDR2 as SYGVQD (reference sequence). The CDR3 has 15 residues. With V trimmed by 2 bases and J by 5 bases, 7 bases remained unmatched. As DNA, the CDR3 is TGCGCCAGCAGTGAGGCCAAAGGACTAGCCGAGACCCAGTACTTC. Protein sequence: CASSEAKGLAETQYF.

The chain recombines TRBV10-3 with TRBJ1-4, with D possibly being TRBD1 (6 bases). Germline V gives CDR1 ENHRY, CDR2 SYGVKD. V was cut by 4 bases and J by 7 bases, with 16 bases left in between. The CDR3 length is 15 residues. CDR3: CAISGSEGGPEKLFF. CDR3 coding DNA: TGTGCCATCAGTGGATCGGAGGGGGGCCCTGAAAAACTGTTTTTT.

This clonotype was seen ten or more times. The chain links TRBV9 to TRBJ2-2; no firm D call. The length of the CDR3 is 12 residues. The V gene lost 0 bases and the J gene lost 5 bases, with 2 bases spanning the gap. The V gene's germline CDR1 is SGDLS and CDR2 YYNGEE. The CDR3: CASSVGTGELFF. The CDR3 DNA reads as TGTGCCAGCAGCGTAGGAACCGGGGAGCTGTTTTTT.

The V and J genes are TRBV2 and TRBJ2-1, with 13 bases fitting TRBD2. CDR3 length equals 15 residues. In germline, CDR1 is SNHLY, CDR2 FYNNEI. Trimming at V came to 2 bases and at J to 7 bases, leaving 2 bases not matched to a gene. CDR3: CASSEKGLAGNEQFF. In nucleotides, the CDR3 is TGTGCCAGCAGTGAAAAGGGACTAGCGGGGAATGAGCAGTTCTTC.

This clonotype was seen ten or more times. The rearrangement uses TRBV10-3 and TRBJ1-4; perhaps TRBD1 as D (5 bases). Germline CDR1 ENHRY, CDR2 SYGVKD. The CDR3 has 14 amino acids. The ends were cut back, 2 bases at V and 4 bases at J, with 8 bases in the middle. Here the CDR3 reads CAISEPGNNEKLFF. CDR3 coding DNA: TGTGCCATCAGTGAGCCAGGGAATAATGAAAAACTGTTTTTT.

This clonotype was recorded only once. The chain carries TRBV19 and TRBJ1-1, with TRBD1 matching 7 bases. V dropped 4 bases and J dropped 4; count of bases not matched to a gene: 18. The CDR3 length is 18 residues. Germline V lookup: CDR1 LNHDA, CDR2 SQIVND (reference sequence). CDR3 nucleotide sequence: TGTGCCAGTAGTAGTCGACAGGGCCTTCTTCTCGTGACCACTGAAGCTTTCTTT. Amino acids: CASSSRQGLLLVTTEAFF.

The chain links TRBV19 to TRBJ2-7, with 9 positions matching TRBD1. The CDR3 length is 14 residues. Germline CDR1 LNHDA, CDR2 SQIVND (reference sequence). The ends lost 6 bases at V and 7 bases at J; junction bases unmatched: 10. The CDR3 region has the DNA TGTGCCAGTAGACAGGGGGCCGACCTAAGGGAGCAGTACTTC. Amino acid sequence: CASRQGADLREQYF.

This clonotype came up once. For the CDR3, the DNA is TGCAGTGCGAAACGGGAAATGGCGCAGTACTTC. This encodes CSAKREMAQYF. The rearrangement links TRBV20-1 to TRBJ2-7, with TRBD2 as a possible D gene (5 bases). V was pared by 6 bases and J by 9 bases, with 15 bases between. Germline V gene data show CDR1 as DFQATT and CDR2 as SNEGSKA (reference sequence). The CDR3 consists of 11 residues.

This chain joins TRBV5-1 and TRBJ1-2; no clear D gene. The germline CDR1 and CDR2 sequences are SGHRS and YFSETQ. Deletions cut 4 bases from V and 4 bases from J, with 17 bases between. The CDR3 consists of 15 residues. CDR3 protein: CASSPGRGGSYGYTF. CDR3 sequence (DNA): TGCGCCAGCAGCCCGGGCCGGGGTGGGAGCTATGGCTACACCTTC.

J is TRBJ2-2 and V is TRBV12-3 or TRBV12-4; D is possibly TRBD2 (5 bases). CDR3 length: 13 residues. V dropped 7 bases and J dropped 4 bases, with 10 bases sitting between them. CDR3 DNA sequence: TGTGCCAGCACCCCTGGGAGCACCGGGGAGCTGTTTTTT. It codes for CASTPGSTGELFF.

The V call is TRBV6-5, the J call TRBJ2-7; 11 bases map to TRBD2. J lost 4 bases, V lost 7 bases, and 12 bases had no gene match. CDR3 size: 16 residues. Germline V lookup: CDR1 MNHEY, CDR2 SVGAGI. The CDR3 nucleotides are TGTGCCAGCACGGTAGCGGGAGGGGGTCCGGTATACGAGCAGTACTTC. Its protein is CASTVAGGGPVYEQYF.

The chain recombines TRBV7-8 with TRBJ1-2; 9 bases line up with TRBD1. After removal of 5 bases from V and 6 bases from J, the junction contained 7 bases not matched to a gene. Germline lookup yields CDR1 SGHVS and CDR2 FQNEAQ. CDR3 length: 14 amino acids. The CDR3 DNA is TGTGCCAGCAGCACCACAGGGGGCGCGGATGGCTACACCTTC. Its translation: CASSTTGGADGYTF.

The chain uses TRBV25-1 and TRBJ2-3; D perhaps matches TRBD1 (6 bases). This CDR3 has 14 amino acids. Germline CDR1 reads MGHDK; CDR2 reads SYGVNS. The V and J ends lost 6 bases and 3 bases respectively, with 13 bases between them. CDR3 in DNA: TGTGCCAGCAGCGGAATACAGGGTACAGATACGCAGTATTTT. Protein product: CASSGIQGTDTQYF. Full variable domain (rest looked up from reference TRBV25-1 and TRBJ2-3): EADIYQTPRYLVIGTGKKITLECSQTMGHDKMYWYQQDPGMELHLIHYSYGVNSTEKGDLSSESTVSRIRTEHFPLTLESARPSHTSQYLCASSGIQGTDTQYFGPGTRLTVL.

The sample holds many counts of this clonotype. The V gene is TRBV12-3 or TRBV12-4, the J gene TRBJ2-7; 10 bases line up with TRBD1. Germline trimming cut 2 bases from V and 6 bases from J; bases unmatched to any gene: 4. This CDR3 spans 14 amino acids. DNA of the CDR3: TGTGCCAGCAGTTTAAGGGACAGGGGTACCGAGCAGTACTTC. It is translated as CASSLRDRGTEQYF.

This chain connects TRBV7-2 to TRBJ2-4, with D maybe TRBD1 (6 bases). The CDR3 consists of 17 residues. V was shortened by 6 bases and J by 0 bases, with 18 bases between the two germline ends. CDR1 and CDR2 from the germline V gene are SGHTA and FQGNSA. The CDR3 loop is CASSFSGTHLAKNIQYF. CDR3 in DNA: TGTGCCAGCAGTTTCTCCGGGACACACCTAGCCAAAAACATTCAGTACTTC.

This clonotype was recorded only once. The V and J genes are TRBV20-1 and TRBJ1-1; possible D gene TRBD1, 5 bases. Trimming left V 1 base short and J 1 base short, with 10 bases between. CDR3 size: 14 residues. The germline V gene has CDR1 DFQATT and CDR2 SNEGSKA (reference sequence). The CDR3 sequence: CSARVGPKNTEAFF. The CDR3 nucleotides are TGCAGTGCTAGAGTGGGACCCAAGAACACTGAAGCTTTCTTT.

In regard to this clonotype: With a much larger clone just one base away, this may be a read error. The chain has TRBV6-1 and TRBJ1-4; no clear D. This CDR3 has 13 residues. CDR1 and CDR2 (germline): MNHNS, SASEGT. The CDR3 loop is CASMDRPGEKPFF. Written as DNA, the CDR3 is TGTGCCAGCATGGACCGACCGGGTGAAAAACCGTTTTTT.

This clonotype was seen once. The V gene is TRBV13, the J gene TRBJ1-2, with 7 bases aligning to TRBD1. Germline assignment: CDR1 PRHDT and CDR2 FYEKMQ (reference sequence). V trimming: 1 base; J trimming: 4 bases; junction bases outside the gene matches: 3. The CDR3 totals 14 residues. For the CDR3, the DNA is TGTGCCAGCAGCTTAGAGGGGGCCGGCTATGGCTACACCTTC. Its protein product is CASSLEGAGYGYTF.

The chain recombines TRBV2 with TRBJ2-2; D call uncertain. CDR1 and CDR2 from the germline V gene are SNHLY and FYNNEI. There are 11 residues in the CDR3. Deletions cut 3 bases from V and 8 bases from J, with 4 bases between. DNA for the CDR3: TGTGCCAGCAGTGAGGGGGGGGAGCTGTTTTTT. This encodes CASSEGGELFF.

V is TRBV9 and J is TRBJ2-4; no clear D gene. The CDR3 has 13 amino acids. V lost 4 bases to trimming and J lost 15 bases, with 20 bases between them. The V gene's germline CDR1 is SGDLS and CDR2 YYNGEE. The CDR3 DNA reads as TGTGCCAGCAGCCCAGATCTAACGGACCTAACGTACTTC. It is translated as CASSPDLTDLTYF.

The chain combines TRBV10-3 with TRBJ1-4; D not resolved. V lost 2 bases to trimming and J lost 5 bases, with 6 bases between them. The germline V gene has CDR1 ENHRY and CDR2 SYGVKD. The CDR3 covers 13 residues. The CDR3 reads CAISERSNEKLFF. As DNA, the CDR3 is TGTGCCATCAGTGAGCGGTCGAATGAAAAACTGTTTTTT.

The chain employs TRBV7-9 and TRBJ2-1; the D gene could be TRBD1 or TRBD2 (6 bases each). Germline V gene data show CDR1 as SEHNR and CDR2 as FQNEAQ (reference sequence). The CDR3 is made up of 16 amino acids. V dropped 6 bases and J dropped 14 bases, with 29 bases sitting between them. The CDR3 here is CASSHEGGRTPLAEFF. The CDR3 nucleotides read TGTGCCAGCAGTCACGAGGGGGGCAGGACTCCTCTGGCGGAGTTCTTC.

The chain carries TRBV29-1 and TRBJ2-5, with D perhaps matching TRBD1 (6 bases). The CDR3 consists of 13 residues. The germline V gene has CDR1 SQVTM and CDR2 ANQGSEA. V lost 4 bases and J lost 3, with 12 bases in between. Here the CDR3 DNA reads TGCAGCGTTGCCAGGGGCGGCGAAGAGACCCAGTACTTC. Its protein product is CSVARGGEETQYF.